These T cell receptor beta chains were read from a single sample in a study of beta chain features in type 1 diabetes. The protocol was immunoSEQ multiplex PCR, while the TCRdb copy is restricted to in-frame clones and leaves out a portion. The sample has 130,000 to 150,000 clones; around 51% are singletons. The source material was Tregs from blood. The source is a young man in good health. Both conserved end residues are part of each CDR3. The order of the fields is J gene, CDR3 length, D gene, V gene, clone size, CDR3 protein, CDR3 DNA. The D gene is left open where the match is weak. The size of a clone is reported for some rows only, either as once, few or many, or as a class for expanded clones.

J: TRBJ2-2; length: 16; D: -; V: TRBV28; size: once; CDR3: CASSLMAGLQTGELFF; DNA: TGTGCCAGCAGTTTAATGGCAGGGCTACAAACCGGGGAGCTGTTTTTT
J: TRBJ2-3; length: 15; D: -; V: TRBV28; size: -; CDR3: CASSLWRGLPDTQYF; DNA: TGTGCCAGCAGCCTTTGGCGGGGCCTTCCAGATACGCAGTATTTT
J: TRBJ1-2; length: 11; D: -; V: TRBV28; size: -; CDR3: CASSPGGGYTF; DNA: TGTGCCAGCAGTCCCGGCGGTGGCTACACCTTC
J: TRBJ2-7; length: 14; D: -; V: TRBV19; size: -; CDR3: CASRAGGISYEQYF; DNA: TGTGCCAGTAGAGCTGGCGGGATCTCCTACGAGCAGTACTTC
J: TRBJ2-1; length: 14; D: -; V: TRBV5-1; size: -; CDR3: CASSLRQGGNEQFF; DNA: TGCGCCAGCAGCTTGCGGCAGGGGGGCAATGAGCAGTTCTTC
J: TRBJ2-3; length: 15; D: TRBD1; V: TRBV5-1; size: -; CDR3: CASSSTGDHTDTQYF; DNA: TGCGCCAGCAGCTCGACAGGGGACCACACAGATACGCAGTATTTT
J: TRBJ1-1; length: 14; D: -; V: TRBV13; size: few; CDR3: CASSRSRENSEAFF; DNA: TGTGCCAGCAGCCGTAGCCGGGAAAACTCTGAAGCTTTCTTT
J: TRBJ2-6; length: 14; D: -; V: TRBV6-1; size: -; CDR3: CASRTRAGANVLTF; DNA: TGTGCCAGCAGAACCAGGGCTGGGGCCAACGTCCTGACTTTC
J: TRBJ2-1; length: 15; D: TRBD1; V: TRBV18; size: few; CDR3: CASSTRDRVYNEQFF; DNA: TGTGCCAGCTCAACCCGGGACAGGGTCTACAATGAGCAGTTCTTC
J: TRBJ2-7; length: 11; D: -; V: TRBV29-1; size: -; CDR3: CSVVLFYEQYF; DNA: TGCAGCGTTGTCCTCTTCTACGAGCAGTACTTC
J: TRBJ2-7; length: 17; D: TRBD2; V: TRBV14; size: -; CDR3: CASSQDWGSAGRYEQYF; DNA: TGTGCCAGCAGCCAAGATTGGGGGTCAGCGGGACGATACGAGCAGTACTTC
J: TRBJ2-5; length: 17; D: TRBD1; V: TRBV4-2; size: -; CDR3: CASSQEGTGWRGGTQYF; DNA: TGTGCCAGCAGCCAAGAGGGGACAGGCTGGCGGGGTGGGACCCAGTACTTC
J: TRBJ2-1; length: 14; D: TRBD1; V: TRBV7-8; size: -; CDR3: CASSLAGQIGEQFF; DNA: TGTGCCAGCAGCTTAGCGGGACAGATCGGTGAGCAGTTCTTC
J: TRBJ1-1; length: 15; D: -; V: TRBV6-1; size: few; CDR3: CASSVVGTPDTEAFF; DNA: TGTGCCAGCAGTGTAGTGGGCACCCCGGACACTGAAGCTTTCTTT
J: TRBJ1-1; length: 14; D: -; V: TRBV15; size: -; CDR3: CATSSVGGDTEAFF; DNA: TGTGCCACCAGCAGCGTCGGAGGGGACACTGAAGCTTTCTTT
J: TRBJ2-7; length: 16; D: TRBD2; V: TRBV7-9; size: few; CDR3: CASSPRTSGSSYEQYF; DNA: TGTGCCAGCAGCCCTCGGACTAGCGGAAGCTCCTACGAGCAGTACTTC
J: TRBJ1-1; length: 14; D: TRBD1; V: TRBV10-3; size: -; CDR3: CAINKDRAGTEAFF; DNA: TGTGCCATCAATAAGGACAGGGCGGGCACTGAAGCTTTCTTT
J: TRBJ2-7; length: 15; D: TRBD2; V: TRBV6-6; size: -; CDR3: CASRRGTSGSYEQYF; DNA: TGTGCCAGCAGGCGGGGGACTAGCGGCTCCTACGAGCAGTACTTC
J: TRBJ2-7; length: 14; D: TRBD2; V: TRBV6-1; size: few; CDR3: CASRLLAGSIEQYF; DNA: TGTGCCAGCAGATTACTAGCGGGAAGTATAGAGCAGTACTTC
J: TRBJ2-1; length: 15; D: TRBD2; V: TRBV9; size: -; CDR3: CASSGGLAGFNEQFF; DNA: TGTGCCAGCAGCGGAGGACTAGCGGGATTCAATGAGCAGTTCTTC
J: TRBJ1-1; length: 12; D: -; V: TRBV18; size: -; CDR3: CASSSRVTEAFF; DNA: TGTGCCAGCTCATCCAGGGTCACTGAAGCTTTCTTT
J: TRBJ2-3; length: 14; D: -; V: TRBV5-4; size: -; CDR3: CASSLGVITDTQYF; DNA: TGTGCCAGCAGCTTAGGGGTAATCACAGATACGCAGTATTTT
J: TRBJ2-7; length: 16; D: TRBD1; V: TRBV4-2; size: -; CDR3: CASSQLRDRTAYEQYF; DNA: TGTGCCAGCAGCCAACTACGGGACAGAACTGCCTACGAGCAGTACTTC
J: TRBJ2-2; length: 14; D: TRBD1; V: TRBV11-3; size: few; CDR3: CASSIRQGTGELFF; DNA: TGTGCCAGCAGCATAAGACAGGGGACCGGGGAGCTGTTTTTT
J: TRBJ2-1; length: 16; D: TRBD2; V: TRBV18; size: few; CDR3: CASSPTASGVGTEQFF; DNA: TGTGCCAGCTCACCAACGGCTAGCGGGGTGGGGACTGAGCAGTTCTTC
J: TRBJ1-6; length: 15; D: TRBD1; V: TRBV10-3; size: few; CDR3: CAIKRGPLGGSPLHF; DNA: TGTGCCATCAAGAGGGGGCCTTTGGGTGGTTCACCCCTCCACTTT
J: TRBJ2-3; length: 13; D: -; V: TRBV19; size: few; CDR3: CASSQGYTDTQYF; DNA: TGTGCCAGTAGCCAGGGATACACAGATACGCAGTATTTT
J: TRBJ2-7; length: 15; D: TRBD2; V: TRBV5-1; size: -; CDR3: CASSWGGSGAYEQYF; DNA: TGCGCCAGCAGCTGGGGAGGTAGCGGGGCCTACGAGCAGTACTTC
J: TRBJ2-5; length: 16; D: -; V: TRBV7-2; size: -; CDR3: CASSLATMRNQETQYF; DNA: TGTGCCAGCAGCTTAGCCACAATGAGGAATCAAGAGACCCAGTACTTC
J: TRBJ2-1; length: 14; D: TRBD1; V: TRBV5-1; size: few; CDR3: CASSTGQGWDEQFF; DNA: TGCGCCAGCAGCACAGGACAGGGATGGGATGAGCAGTTCTTC
J: TRBJ2-1; length: 11; D: -; V: TRBV11-2; size: -; CDR3: CASSLAGEQFF; DNA: TGTGCCAGCAGCTTAGCGGGTGAGCAGTTCTTC
J: TRBJ2-5; length: 11; D: -; V: TRBV7-2; size: few; CDR3: CASRAQETQYF; DNA: TGTGCCAGCAGGGCCCAAGAGACCCAGTACTTC
J: TRBJ2-3; length: 14; D: -; V: TRBV5-6; size: -; CDR3: CASSLEPAADTQYF; DNA: TGTGCCAGCAGCTTGGAACCCGCAGCGGATACGCAGTATTTT
J: TRBJ1-4; length: 17; D: TRBD1; V: TRBV7-8; size: -; CDR3: CASSPLTHRGPNEKLFF; DNA: TGTGCCAGCAGCCCCTTAACCCACAGGGGTCCTAATGAAAAACTGTTTTTT
J: TRBJ1-1; length: 14; D: TRBD1; V: TRBV7-9; size: -; CDR3: CASSLTGGGTEAFF; DNA: TGTGCCAGCAGCTTGACAGGGGGCGGAACTGAAGCTTTCTTT
J: TRBJ1-3; length: 19; D: TRBD1; V: TRBV6-1; size: few; CDR3: CASSGPGQGSLYSGNTIYF; DNA: TGTGCCAGCAGTGGACCGGGACAGGGGTCCCTATACTCTGGAAACACCATATATTTT
J: TRBJ2-3; length: 14; D: TRBD2; V: TRBV2; size: few; CDR3: CASRRGASTDTQYF; DNA: TGTGCCAGCAGGCGGGGGGCCAGCACAGATACGCAGTATTTT
J: TRBJ2-1; length: 16; D: TRBD1; V: TRBV7-9; size: -; CDR3: CASSLTGKARYNEQFF; DNA: TGTGCCAGCAGCCTGACAGGGAAAGCTAGGTACAATGAGCAGTTCTTC
J: TRBJ1-2; length: 12; D: TRBD1; V: TRBV2; size: -; CDR3: CARQYRDSGYTF; DNA: TGTGCCAGACAGTACCGGGACAGTGGCTACACCTTC
J: TRBJ2-5; length: 17; D: TRBD2; V: TRBV27; size: -; CDR3: CASRRGLAGGIQETQYF; DNA: TGTGCCAGCAGAAGGGGACTAGCGGGAGGCATCCAAGAGACCCAGTACTTC
J: TRBJ2-7; length: 18; D: -; V: TRBV6-1; size: -; CDR3: CASSGPFVVGGQSGEQYF; DNA: TGTGCCAGCAGTGGACCTTTCGTCGTCGGGGGGCAATCGGGCGAGCAGTACTTC
J: TRBJ2-2; length: 15; D: TRBD2; V: TRBV19; size: few; CDR3: CASSTAGAYTGELFF; DNA: TGTGCCAGTAGTACAGCGGGAGCGTACACCGGGGAGCTGTTTTTT
J: TRBJ2-3; length: 16; D: TRBD2; V: TRBV9; size: -; CDR3: CASSVPIAGAADTQYF; DNA: TGTGCCAGCAGCGTTCCGATAGCGGGAGCGGCAGATACGCAGTATTTT